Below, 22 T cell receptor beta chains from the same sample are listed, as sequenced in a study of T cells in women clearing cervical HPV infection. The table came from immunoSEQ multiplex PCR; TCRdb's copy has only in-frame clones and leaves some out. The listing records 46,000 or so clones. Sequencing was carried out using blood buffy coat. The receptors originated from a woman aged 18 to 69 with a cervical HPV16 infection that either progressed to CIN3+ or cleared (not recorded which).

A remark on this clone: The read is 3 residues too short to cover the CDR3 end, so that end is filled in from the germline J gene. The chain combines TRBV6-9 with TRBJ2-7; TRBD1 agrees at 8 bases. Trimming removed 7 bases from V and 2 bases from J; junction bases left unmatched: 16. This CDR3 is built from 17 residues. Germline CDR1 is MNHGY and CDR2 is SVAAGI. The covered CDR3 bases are TGTGCCAGCACCTCCCCCAGGGGGCGCGGACACACCTACGAG. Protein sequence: CASTSPRGRGHTYE. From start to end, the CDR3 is CASTSPRGRGHTYEQYF.

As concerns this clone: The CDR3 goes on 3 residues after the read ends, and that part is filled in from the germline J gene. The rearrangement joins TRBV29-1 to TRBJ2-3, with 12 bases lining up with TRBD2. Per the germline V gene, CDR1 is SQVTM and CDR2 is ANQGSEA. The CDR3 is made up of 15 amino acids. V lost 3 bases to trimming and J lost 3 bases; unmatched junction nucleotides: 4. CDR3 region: CSVDPTSGRTDTQYF. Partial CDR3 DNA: TGCAGCGTTGATCCAACTAGCGGGAGGACAGATACG.

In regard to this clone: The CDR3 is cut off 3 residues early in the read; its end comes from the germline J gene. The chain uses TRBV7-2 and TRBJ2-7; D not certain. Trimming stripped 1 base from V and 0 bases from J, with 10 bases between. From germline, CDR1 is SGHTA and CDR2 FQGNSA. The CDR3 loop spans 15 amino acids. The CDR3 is CASSLGPSSSYEQYF. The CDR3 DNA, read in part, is TGTGCCAGCAGCTTAGGGCCTTCAAGCTCCTACGAG.

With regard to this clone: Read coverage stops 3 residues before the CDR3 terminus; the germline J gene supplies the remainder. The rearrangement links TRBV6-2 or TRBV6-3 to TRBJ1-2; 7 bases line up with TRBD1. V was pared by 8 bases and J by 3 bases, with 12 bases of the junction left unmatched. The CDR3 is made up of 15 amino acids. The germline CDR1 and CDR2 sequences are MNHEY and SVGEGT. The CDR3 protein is CASLSGTTGYYGYTF. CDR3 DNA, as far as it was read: TGTGCCAGCCTATCCGGCACGACAGGGTACTATGGC.

This CDR3 reads CASSKREQFF. The CDR3 DNA, read in part, is TGTGCCAGCAGCAAGCGTGAG. The chain employs TRBV11-2 and TRBJ2-1; D not certain. Coverage ceases 3 residues before the CDR3 finishes, and the germline J gene fills in the end. In germline, CDR1 is SGHAT, CDR2 FQNNGV. This CDR3 is built from 10 residues. V was pared by 5 bases and J by 9 bases, with 5 bases between.

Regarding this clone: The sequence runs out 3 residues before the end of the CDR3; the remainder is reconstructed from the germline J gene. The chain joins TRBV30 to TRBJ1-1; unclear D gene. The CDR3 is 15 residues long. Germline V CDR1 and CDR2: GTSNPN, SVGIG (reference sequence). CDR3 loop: CAWSISDLAKNIAFF. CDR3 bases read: TGTGCCTGGAGCATATCGGATCTAGCCAAAAACATT. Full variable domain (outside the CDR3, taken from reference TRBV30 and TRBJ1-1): SQTIHQWPATLVQPVGSPLSLECTVEGTSNPNLYWYRQAAGRGLQLLFYSVGIGQISSEVPQNLSASRPQDRQFILSSKKLLLSDSGFYLCAWSISDLAKNIAFFGQGTRLTVV.

The CDR3 sequence: CAWSVRTGGRTDTQYF. The CDR3 bases that were read are TGTGCCTGGAGTGTACGGACGGGGGGCCGCACAGATACG. The chain joins TRBV30 to TRBJ2-3; a weak D match, TRBD2 (7 bases). The read finishes 3 residues shy of the CDR3 end, and the germline J gene is used to complete it. Deletions cut 0 bases from V and 1 base from J, with 14 bases between. CDR1 and CDR2 from the germline V gene are GTSNPN and SVGIG (reference sequence). The length of the CDR3 is 16 residues.

CDR3 in amino acids: CASSLYGGDEKLFF. CDR3 DNA (partial): TGTGCCAGCAGCTTATACGGGGGTGATGAAAAA. The rearrangement links TRBV7-9 to TRBJ1-4, with a possible D match to TRBD1 (5 bases). The read falls 3 residues short of the CDR3 end, and the missing part is taken from the germline J gene. V gave up 2 bases and J gave up 6 bases, with 10 bases separating them. Looked up from germline, CDR1 is SEHNR and CDR2 is FQNEAQ (reference sequence). The length of the CDR3 is 14 residues.

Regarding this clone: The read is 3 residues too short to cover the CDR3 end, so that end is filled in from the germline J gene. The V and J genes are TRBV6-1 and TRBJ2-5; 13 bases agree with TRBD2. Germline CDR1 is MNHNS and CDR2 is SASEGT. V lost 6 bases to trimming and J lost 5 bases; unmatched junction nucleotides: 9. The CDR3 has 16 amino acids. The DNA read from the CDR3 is TGTGCCAGCAGGGAAAGGACTAGCGGGGGTTTCGAGACC. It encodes CASRERTSGGFET. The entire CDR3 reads CASRERTSGGFETQYF.

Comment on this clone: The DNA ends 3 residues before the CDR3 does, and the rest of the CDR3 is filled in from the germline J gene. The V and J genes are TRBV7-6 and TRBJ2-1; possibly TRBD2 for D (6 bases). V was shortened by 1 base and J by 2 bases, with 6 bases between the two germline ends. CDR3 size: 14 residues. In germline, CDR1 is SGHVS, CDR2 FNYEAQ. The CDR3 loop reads CASSLVAAYNEQFF. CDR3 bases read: TGTGCCAGCAGCTTAGTAGCGGCCTACAATGAG.

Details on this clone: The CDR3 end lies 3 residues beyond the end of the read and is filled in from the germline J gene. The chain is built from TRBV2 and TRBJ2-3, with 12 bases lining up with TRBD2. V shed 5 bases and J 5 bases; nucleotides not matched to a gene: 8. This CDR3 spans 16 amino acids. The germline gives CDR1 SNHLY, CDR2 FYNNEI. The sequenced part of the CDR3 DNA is TGTGCCAGCAGTATGATACTAGCGGGGGGTGGAGATACG. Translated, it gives CASSMILAGGGDT. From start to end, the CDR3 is CASSMILAGGGDTQYF.

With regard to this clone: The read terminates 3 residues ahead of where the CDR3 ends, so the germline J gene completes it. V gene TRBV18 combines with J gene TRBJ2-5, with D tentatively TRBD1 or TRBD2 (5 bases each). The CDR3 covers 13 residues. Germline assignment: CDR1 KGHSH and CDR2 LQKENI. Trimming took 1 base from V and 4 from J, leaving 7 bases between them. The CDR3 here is CASSPQGRETQYF. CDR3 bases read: TGTGCCAGCTCACCACAGGGGAGAGAGACC.

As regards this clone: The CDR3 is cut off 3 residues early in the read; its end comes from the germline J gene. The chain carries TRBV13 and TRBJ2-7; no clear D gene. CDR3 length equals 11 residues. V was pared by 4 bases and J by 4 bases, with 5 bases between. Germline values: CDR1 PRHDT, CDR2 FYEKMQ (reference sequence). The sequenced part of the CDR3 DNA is TGTGCCAGCAGCTCTAGTTACGAG. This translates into CASSSSYE. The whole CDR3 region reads CASSSSYEQYF.

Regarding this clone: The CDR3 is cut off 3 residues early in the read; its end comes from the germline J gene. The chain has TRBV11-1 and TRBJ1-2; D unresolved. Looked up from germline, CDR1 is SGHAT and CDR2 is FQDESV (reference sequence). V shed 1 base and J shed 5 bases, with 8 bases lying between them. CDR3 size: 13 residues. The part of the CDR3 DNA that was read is TGTGCCAGCAGCTTAGACAGTCAATATGGC. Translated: CASSLDSQYG. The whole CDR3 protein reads CASSLDSQYGYTF.

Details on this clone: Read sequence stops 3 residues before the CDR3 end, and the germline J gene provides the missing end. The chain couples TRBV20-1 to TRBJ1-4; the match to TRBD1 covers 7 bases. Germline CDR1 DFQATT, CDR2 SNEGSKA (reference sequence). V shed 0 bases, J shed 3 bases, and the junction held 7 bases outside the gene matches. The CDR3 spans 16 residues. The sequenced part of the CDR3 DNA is TGCAGTGCTAGAGATCCCCGGGGACAGCCTAATGAAAAA. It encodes CSARDPRGQPNEK. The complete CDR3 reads CSARDPRGQPNEKLFF.

The CDR3 DNA, read in part, is TGTGCCAGCAGCCTTACAGGGAGGGAGGAAAAG. Translated, it gives CASSLTGREEK. The whole CDR3 sequence reads CASSLTGREEKLFF. The chain couples TRBV7-2 to TRBJ2-2, with D perhaps matching TRBD2 (7 bases). The DNA ends 3 residues before the CDR3 does, and the rest of the CDR3 is filled in from the germline J gene. The CDR3 spans 14 residues. Germline V gene data show CDR1 as SGHTA and CDR2 as FQGNSA.

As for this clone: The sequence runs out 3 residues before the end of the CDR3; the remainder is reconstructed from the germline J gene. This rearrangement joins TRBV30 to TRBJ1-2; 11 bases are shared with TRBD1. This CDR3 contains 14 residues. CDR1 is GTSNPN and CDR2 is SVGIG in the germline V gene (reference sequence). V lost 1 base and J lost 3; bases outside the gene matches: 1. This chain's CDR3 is CAWSGTGGYYGYTF. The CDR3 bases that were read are TGTGCCTGGAGTGGGACAGGGGGCTACTATGGC.

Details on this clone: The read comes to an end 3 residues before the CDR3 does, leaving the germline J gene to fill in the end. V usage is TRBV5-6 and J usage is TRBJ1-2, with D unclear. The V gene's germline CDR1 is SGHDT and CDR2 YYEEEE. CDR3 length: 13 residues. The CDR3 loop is CASSSPLSYEYTF. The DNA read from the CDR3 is TGTGCCAGCAGCTCACCGTTATCCTACGAG. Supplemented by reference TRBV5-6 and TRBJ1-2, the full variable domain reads DAGVTQSPTHLIKTRGQQVTLRCSPKSGHDTVSWYQQALGQGPQFIFQYYEEEERQRGNFPDRFSGHQFPNYSSELNVNALLLGDSALYLCASSSPLSYEYTFGSGTRLTVV.

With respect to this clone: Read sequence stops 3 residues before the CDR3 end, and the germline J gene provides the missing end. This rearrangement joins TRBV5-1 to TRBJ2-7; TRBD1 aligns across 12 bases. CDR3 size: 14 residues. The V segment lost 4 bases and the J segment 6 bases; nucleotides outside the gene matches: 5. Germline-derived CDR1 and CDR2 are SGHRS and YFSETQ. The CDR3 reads CASSPGQGAIEQYF. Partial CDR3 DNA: TGCGCCAGCAGCCCGGGACAGGGGGCTATCGAG.

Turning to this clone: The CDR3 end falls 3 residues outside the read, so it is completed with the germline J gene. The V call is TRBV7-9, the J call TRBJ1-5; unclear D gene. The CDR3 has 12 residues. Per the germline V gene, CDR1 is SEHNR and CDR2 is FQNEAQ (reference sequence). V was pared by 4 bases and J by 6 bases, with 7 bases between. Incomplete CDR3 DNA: TGTGCCAGCAGCTCCGAGGGTCAGCCC. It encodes CASSSEGQP. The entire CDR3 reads CASSSEGQPQHF.

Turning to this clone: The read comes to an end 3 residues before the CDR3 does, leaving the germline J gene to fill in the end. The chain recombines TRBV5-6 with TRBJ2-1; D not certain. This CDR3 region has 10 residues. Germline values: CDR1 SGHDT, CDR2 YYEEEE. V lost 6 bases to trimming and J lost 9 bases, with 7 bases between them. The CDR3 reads CASKGIEQFF. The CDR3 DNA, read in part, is TGTGCCAGCAAAGGTATTGAG.

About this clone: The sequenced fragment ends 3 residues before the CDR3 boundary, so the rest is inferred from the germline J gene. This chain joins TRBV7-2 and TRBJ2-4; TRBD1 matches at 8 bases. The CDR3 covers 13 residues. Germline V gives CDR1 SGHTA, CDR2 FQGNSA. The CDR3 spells CASGQGAGRGQYF. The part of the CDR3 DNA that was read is TGTGCCAGCGGGCAGGGGGCGGGGCGGGGT.